The source of this T cell receptor (beta chain) is a study of blood T cell repertoires in COVID-19 (dated by TCRdb to 2018 to 2021). Regarding the complete study: Collaborator samples came from the United States, Italy and Spain and covered acute and convalescent phases of COVID-19. The prospective study material was composed of cDNA or gDNA derived from T cells, B-cell-depleted T cells, or PBMCs. Subjects who had been exposed to COVID-19, were actively infected with it, or had recovered from it provided the deeply sampled blood TCRbeta repertoires that made up the dataset. The repertoires were released in a freely available public database intended as a resource for research on the immune response to SARS-CoV-2. The samples were drawn from the first 160 participants of the ongoing ImmuneRACE study and from over a thousand subjects provided by 6 global collaborators. A de-identified subject ID, COVID-19 status, age in years and sex were almost always included in the sample metadata. Where HLA class I and class II types were available, the types were taken from metadata supplied by the sample provider, not from assay-based typing.

Whole blood was collected in K2EDTA tubes by collaborating institutions according to the institutions' own protocols. Collaborator samples were shipped for TCRbeta analysis as frozen whole blood, isolated PBMCs, or DNA extracted from either sample type. The immunoSEQ Assay, a bias-controlled multiplex PCR, was used to amplify TCRbeta CDR3 regions from genomic DNA. In the original analysis: The number of nucleated cells in each sample was estimated by amplification of reference gene primers within the assay. To quantify the absolute abundance of each unique TCRbeta CDR3 rearrangement, sequence reads were collapsed and filtered. For each sample, productive Simpson clonality was calculated as the square root of Simpson's diversity index across productive rearrangements. In its TCRdb copy, this immuneACCESS table keeps in-frame sequences only and misses some clones. Where compared with another copy, unresolved V genes explain less than half of these, and the others have no known cause. The D gene and trimming were derived from the DNA, and the V and J assignments and clone size from that table. This sample has approximately 210,000 clones in its table, and 90% to 95% of those were observed once. Approximately 1.2% of the sample is in the top ten clones.

On this clone itself: This receptor's antigen is unknown. It has no much larger one-base neighbor in the sample; base qualities were not kept.

What the authors observed across the whole study: The amount of clinical and demographic metadata varied by source and participant and was provided uncurated.

CDR1 is given as SQVTM and CDR2 as ANQGSEA, both from the germline V gene. The V and J ends are trimmed by 6 bases and 4 bases, leaving 10 bases between them. Measured from the cysteine to the phenylalanine, the CDR3 is 11 residues long. The kept DNA is CDR3 alone, 33 bases in frame from the first base. The specimen was peripheral blood. The receptor was derived from a man aged 25-45 years with acute or convalescent COVID-19. This sequence uses TRBV29-1 and TRBJ2-7; TRBD2 is possibly the D segment (6 matching bases). CDR3 region: CSVARGYEQYF. The DNA sequence reads TGCAGCGTGGCGCGGGGATACGAGCAGTACTTC.